The T cell receptor (beta chain) under discussion was sequenced for a study of OX40 agonist ivuxolimab in advanced cancers. The repertoire was sequenced with immunoSEQ multiplex PCR; TCRdb's copy has only in-frame clones and lacks some. The sample has more than 55,000 clones, 82% seen once. CDR3 length: 13 amino acids. Trimming stripped 1 base from V and 9 bases from J, with 11 bases between. Germline assignment: CDR1 SGHRS and CDR2 YFSETQ. The origin of this receptor is an adult with an advanced solid tumor such as melanoma, head and neck, liver or kidney cancer. Sequenced here: CD4+ or CD8+ T cells sorted from blood, sampled in a trial of the OX40 agonist ivuxolimab. This rearrangement joins TRBV5-1 to TRBJ2-1; either TRBD1 or TRBD2 may fit D (5 bases each). The CDR3 DNA is TGCGCCAGCAGCTTGCCGACAGAGGGTGAGCAGTTCTTC. Protein: CASSLPTEGEQFF.